A selection of T cell receptor beta chains follows, all from one sample in a study of blood T cell repertoires in COVID-19. The data were produced by immunoSEQ multiplex PCR, yet TCRdb's version contains in-frame clones alone and is incomplete. The sample yields fewer than 350,000 clones, approximately 86% seen once. Sequencing input: peripheral blood. These receptors originate from a woman in her 70s with COVID-19, enrolled during active disease. The CDR3 runs from the conserved cysteine through the conserved F or W. The D gene is left open where the match is weak. Part of the rows lack a size; the others show once, few, many or a class for expanded clones.

cdr3_aa cdr3_nt j_call v_call d_call clone_size
CASSLGANYGYTF TGTGCCAGCAGCTTGGGAGCTAACTATGGCTACACCTTC TRBJ1-2 TRBV7-9 - -
CASSQRNYQGEGGQPQHF TGTGCCAGCAGTCAACGAAATTATCAGGGGGAAGGGGGTCAGCCCCAGCATTTT TRBJ1-5 TRBV6-2/TRBV6-3 TRBD1 few
CASSVATAYGYTF TGTGCCAGCAGCGTAGCGACAGCTTATGGCTACACCTTC TRBJ1-2 TRBV9 - -
CASSPGQLTSYEQYF TGTGCCAGCAGCCCGGGACAGTTAACCTCCTACGAGCAGTACTTC TRBJ2-7 TRBV28 TRBD1 -
CASSMSRDNEQFF TGTGCCAGTAGTATGTCCCGGGACAATGAGCAGTTCTTC TRBJ2-1 TRBV19 - -
CASGLIRDGRSTEQETQYF TGTGCTAGTGGGCTTATCCGCGACGGCCGTTCGACGGAGCAAGAGACCCAGTACTTC TRBJ2-5 TRBV12-5 - -
CASRRTGSGYTF TGTGCCAGCAGACGGACAGGGTCTGGCTACACCTTC TRBJ1-2 TRBV6-5 TRBD1 -
CASSLGNSYTEAFF TGCGCCAGCAGCTTGGGGAACAGCTACACTGAAGCTTTCTTT TRBJ1-1 TRBV5-1 - -
CASRPTSGGAFGDTQYF TGTGCCAGCAGACCCACTAGCGGGGGGGCCTTTGGAGATACGCAGTATTTT TRBJ2-3 TRBV2 TRBD2 -
CASSLADWGFTRRTEAFF TGTGCCAGCAGCTTAGCGGATTGGGGCTTCACACGCCGTACTGAAGCTTTCTTT TRBJ1-1 TRBV7-9 - -
CASSYTPGTSGNEQFF TGTGCCAGCAGTTACACTCCCGGGACTAGCGGCAATGAGCAGTTCTTC TRBJ2-1 TRBV6-5 TRBD2 -
CASSFSGDPSYGYTF TGCGCCAGCAGCTTCTCAGGGGATCCTTCTTATGGCTACACCTTC TRBJ1-2 TRBV5-1 - few
CSVANRGTETQYF TGCAGCGTCGCAAACAGGGGAACGGAGACCCAGTACTTC TRBJ2-5 TRBV29-1 TRBD1 -
CASSLWGLGQGDTGELFF TGTGCCAGCAGTTTATGGGGTTTAGGGCAGGGGGACACCGGGGAGCTGTTTTTT TRBJ2-2 TRBV27 TRBD1 -
CASSSSTGTVNTEAFF TGTGCCAGCTCATCATCAACCGGGACAGTGAACACTGAAGCTTTCTTT TRBJ1-1 TRBV18 TRBD1 -
CASSQAQGSYNSPLHF TGCGCCAGCAGCCAAGCTCAGGGCTCCTATAATTCACCCCTCCACTTT TRBJ1-6 TRBV4-3 - -
CASSPGQLNTGELFF TGTGCCAGCTCACCTGGACAGTTGAACACCGGGGAGCTGTTTTTT TRBJ2-2 TRBV18 - -
CASTWGGKSSYNEQFF TGTGCCAGCACCTGGGGGGGGAAGTCTTCCTACAATGAGCAGTTCTTC TRBJ2-1 TRBV4-2 TRBD2 -
CASSFTGERPSDGYTF TGTGCCAGCAGCTTTACAGGGGAAAGACCTAGTGATGGCTACACCTTC TRBJ1-2 TRBV7-9 TRBD1 -
CASSLRLAGGTDTQYF TGTGCCAGCAGCTTAAGGCTAGCGGGGGGGACAGATACGCAGTATTTT TRBJ2-3 TRBV11-2 TRBD2 -
CASSSPPGQQNSPLHF TGTGCCAGCAGCTCGCCGCCGGGACAGCAAAATTCACCCCTCCACTTT TRBJ1-6 TRBV5-4 TRBD1 -
CASSLPLEGYGYTF TGTGCCAGCAGCTTGCCACTTGAGGGTTATGGCTACACCTTC TRBJ1-2 TRBV5-4 - once
CASSVTSGGIETQYF TGTGCCAGCTCCGTGACTAGCGGGGGGATAGAGACCCAGTACTTC TRBJ2-5 TRBV2 TRBD2 -
CASSQDFTSGGASYEQYF TGCGCCAGCAGCCAAGATTTTACTAGCGGGGGGGCATCCTACGAGCAGTACTTC TRBJ2-7 TRBV4-3 TRBD2 once
CAWTNRMNTEAFF TGTGCCTGGACTAATCGCATGAACACTGAAGCTTTCTTT TRBJ1-1 TRBV30 - -
CATSDSSTDTQYF TGTGCCACCAGTGATTCTTCCACAGATACGCAGTATTTT TRBJ2-3 TRBV24-1 - few
CASSSRVATGELFF TGTGCCAGCAGTTCCAGGGTGGCAACCGGGGAGCTGTTTTTT TRBJ2-2 TRBV27 - -
CASTAYEQYF TGTGCCAGCACAGCCTACGAGCAGTACTTC TRBJ2-7 TRBV6-5 - -
CASSQDRGIHEQYF TGTGCCAGCAGTCAGGACAGGGGGATCCACGAGCAGTACTTC TRBJ2-7 TRBV6-2/TRBV6-3 TRBD1 few
CASSWAGVNTEAFF TGTGCCAGCAGTTGGGCAGGGGTGAACACTGAAGCTTTCTTT TRBJ1-1 TRBV2 - -
CASSRRGGTEGNTIYF TGTGCCAGCAGTCGAAGGGGGGGCACGGAAGGAAACACCATATATTTT TRBJ1-3 TRBV2 - -
CASSVRETQYF TGTGCCAGCAGTGTGCGGGAGACCCAGTACTTC TRBJ2-5 TRBV2 - -
CASSQTSGGSYEQYF TGTGCCAGCAGCCAAACTAGCGGGGGCTCCTACGAGCAGTACTTC TRBJ2-7 TRBV3-1/TRBV3-2 TRBD2 -
CASSPPDRGHEQYF TGTGCCAGCTCACCACCCGACAGGGGACACGAGCAGTACTTC TRBJ2-7 TRBV18 TRBD1 -
CASSSEGMAEQYF TGTGCCAGCAGCTCGGAGGGGATGGCGGAGCAGTACTTC TRBJ2-7 TRBV11-2 - -
CASNLGQGGETQYF TGTGCCAGCAACTTGGGACAGGGGGGGGAGACCCAGTACTTC TRBJ2-5 TRBV6-5 TRBD1 -
CASSLSGQGKNTEAFF TGCGCCAGCAGCTTATCGGGACAGGGAAAGAACACTGAAGCTTTCTTT TRBJ1-1 TRBV5-1 TRBD1 -
CASSYSGGRGGTEAFF TGTGCCAGCAGTTACTCGGGGGGAAGGGGTGGCACTGAAGCTTTCTTT TRBJ1-1 TRBV6-5 - -
CSVPGQEYEQYF TGCAGCGTCCCGGGACAGGAGTACGAGCAGTACTTC TRBJ2-7 TRBV29-1 TRBD1 -
CASSGWTGGTGELFF TGTGCCAGCAGTGGATGGACAGGGGGCACCGGGGAGCTGTTTTTT TRBJ2-2 TRBV2 TRBD1 -
CASSPATSGGYTGELFF TGTGCCAGCAGCCCAGCGACTAGCGGGGGGTATACCGGGGAGCTGTTTTTT TRBJ2-2 TRBV11-2 TRBD2 -
CASSTRGSGNEKLFF TGTGCCAGTAGTACAAGGGGGTCCGGGAATGAAAAACTGTTTTTT TRBJ1-4 TRBV19 - -